This is a list of T cell receptor beta chains from one sample in a study of cytomegalovirus exposure and HLA in healthy donors. The method was immunoSEQ multiplex PCR; TCRdb's version includes in-frame clones alone and lacks a portion of them. The table lists approximately 140,000 clones, 79% of them singletons. Sequences were obtained from PBMCs. Receptors were obtained from a man aged 45-65 years in good health and CMV-seropositive. Both conserved end residues are part of each CDR3. D genes are given only for firm matches. Some rows mark clone size as missing; the rest say once, few, many or name a class of expanded clone.

clone size,V gene,J gene,D gene,CDR3 protein,CDR3 DNA
.,TRBV5-1,TRBJ2-7,TRBD1,CASRGTGGTYEQYF,TGCGCCAGCAGGGGGACAGGGGGGACCTACGAGCAGTACTTC
.,TRBV5-6,TRBJ2-7,TRBD1,CASAETGGGSYEQYF,TGTGCCAGCGCCGAAACAGGGGGCGGATCCTACGAGCAGTACTTC
.,TRBV28,TRBJ1-6,TRBD1,CASSLFTGGRLPLHF,TGTGCCAGCAGTTTGTTTACAGGGGGCCGATTACCCCTCCACTTT
.,TRBV7-9,TRBJ2-3,.,CASAGVGWTTDTQYF,TGTGCCAGCGCAGGGGTGGGGTGGACCACAGATACGCAGTATTTT
.,TRBV5-1,TRBJ1-4,TRBD1,CASSFGQGNEKLFF,TGCGCCAGCAGCTTCGGACAGGGGAATGAAAAACTGTTTTTT
.,TRBV19,TRBJ2-5,.,CASSRGVETQYF,TGTGCCAGTAGCCGGGGAGTCGAGACCCAGTACTTC
.,TRBV6-5,TRBJ2-7,TRBD2,CASSYSSASGNYEQYF,TGTGCCAGCAGTTACTCGTCGGCTAGCGGGAACTACGAGCAGTACTTC
.,TRBV6-1,TRBJ1-4,.,CASSTLRGTNEKLFF,TGTGCCAGCAGTACGCTACGGGGAACTAATGAAAAACTGTTTTTT
.,TRBV28,TRBJ2-5,TRBD2,CASSFLAATQKEETQYF,TGTGCCAGCAGTTTTCTAGCGGCGACCCAGAAGGAAGAGACCCAGTACTTC
once,TRBV6-5,TRBJ1-1,.,CASSYYPQNTEAFF,TGTGCCAGCAGTTACTATCCCCAGAACACTGAAGCTTTCTTT
.,TRBV5-1,TRBJ1-1,.,CASSLEGVATEAFF,TGCGCCAGCAGCTTGGAAGGGGTGGCCACTGAAGCTTTCTTT
.,TRBV30,TRBJ2-2,TRBD2,CAWRGGWTGELFF,TGTGCCTGGAGGGGGGGGTGGACCGGGGAGCTGTTTTTT
once,TRBV7-7,TRBJ2-5,.,CASSRTLYQETQYF,TGTGCTAGCAGTCGGACATTGTACCAAGAGACCCAGTACTTC
.,TRBV6-1,TRBJ2-1,TRBD2,CASSGGTSGRYNEQFF,TGTGCCAGCAGTGGCGGGACTAGCGGGAGATACAATGAGCAGTTCTTC
.,TRBV5-6,TRBJ2-1,TRBD2,CASSVGTSGINEQFF,TGTGCCAGCAGCGTGGGGACTAGCGGGATTAATGAGCAGTTCTTC
.,TRBV10-2,TRBJ1-5,TRBD1,CASSGTGVYNQPQHF,TGCGCCAGCAGCGGGACAGGAGTTTACAATCAGCCCCAGCATTTT
.,TRBV4-2,TRBJ2-1,TRBD2,CASSQAPLADNEQFF,TGTGCCAGCAGCCAAGCCCCCCTAGCGGACAATGAGCAGTTCTTC
.,TRBV11-2,TRBJ2-7,TRBD1,CASSSTGTGPYEQYF,TGTGCCAGCAGCTCCACCGGGACAGGGCCCTACGAGCAGTACTTC
.,TRBV4-1,TRBJ2-7,TRBD2,CASSQVGVSGRGGEQYF,TGCGCCAGCAGCCAAGTCGGGGTTAGCGGGAGGGGGGGCGAGCAGTACTTC
.,TRBV6-1,TRBJ2-7,TRBD2,CASSEIFFGGRAYEQYF,TGTGCCAGCAGTGAAATCTTCTTCGGCGGGAGGGCCTACGAGCAGTACTTC
few,TRBV10-3,TRBJ2-3,.,CAISESEADTQYF,TGTGCCATCAGTGAGTCCGAGGCAGATACGCAGTATTTT
.,TRBV29-1,TRBJ2-5,.,CSVVFRAGDQYF,TGCAGCGTTGTTTTCAGGGCAGGCGACCAGTACTTC
.,TRBV27,TRBJ2-3,.,CASSLLLGGGTDTQYF,TGTGCCAGCAGTTTACTTCTTGGCGGGGGCACAGATACGCAGTATTTT
.,TRBV28,TRBJ2-7,.,CASSLLQVTYEQYF,TGTGCCAGCAGTTTGCTACAGGTTACCTACGAGCAGTACTTC
.,TRBV28,TRBJ2-1,.,CASSLSLGSGGNEQFF,TGTGCCAGCAGTTTATCCTTAGGGTCCGGGGGCAATGAGCAGTTCTTC
.,TRBV28,TRBJ2-7,TRBD1,CASSSQTPGQGAYEQYF,TGTGCCAGCAGCTCGCAGACTCCGGGACAGGGGGCCTACGAGCAGTACTTC
.,TRBV30,TRBJ1-5,.,CAWSVQGDQPQHF,TGTGCCTGGAGTGTACAGGGAGATCAGCCCCAGCATTTT
.,TRBV18,TRBJ1-1,.,CASSPERHEAFF,TGTGCCAGCTCACCCGAACGACACGAAGCTTTCTTT
.,TRBV5-1,TRBJ1-5,TRBD1,CASSPDRGNQPQHF,TGCGCCAGCAGCCCCGACAGGGGAAATCAGCCCCAGCATTTT
.,TRBV28,TRBJ2-7,.,CASSLSQEPYEQYF,TGTGCCAGCAGTTTGTCCCAGGAACCCTACGAGCAGTACTTC
.,TRBV6-6,TRBJ2-2,TRBD1,CASRPTGYHGELFF,TGTGCCAGCAGGCCGACAGGGTACCACGGGGAGCTGTTTTTT
.,TRBV7-9,TRBJ2-3,TRBD1,CSSSLGTGVLDTQYF,TGTTCCAGCAGCTTAGGGACAGGGGTATTAGATACGCAGTATTTT
.,TRBV11-2,TRBJ1-2,.,CASSPITDGGYTF,TGTGCCAGCAGCCCAATAACAGACGGTGGCTACACCTTC
.,TRBV19,TRBJ1-4,TRBD1,CASSGRQGEKLFF,TGTGCCAGTAGTGGGCGACAGGGGGAAAAACTGTTTTTT
.,TRBV27,TRBJ1-4,.,CASRTQGADEKLFF,TGTGCCAGCAGGACACAGGGCGCGGACGAAAAACTGTTTTTT
.,TRBV2,TRBJ1-1,TRBD1,CASREGQANTEAFF,TGTGCCAGCAGAGAGGGACAGGCCAACACTGAAGCTTTCTTT
.,TRBV23-1,TRBJ2-7,.,CASSREGEPEGGSYEQYF,TGCGCCAGCAGCCGAGAAGGAGAGCCAGAGGGAGGCTCCTACGAGCAGTACTTC
.,TRBV27,TRBJ2-7,TRBD1,CASSGSTRDRAPYEQYF,TGTGCCAGCAGTGGGTCGACTCGGGACAGGGCCCCCTACGAGCAGTACTTC
.,TRBV11-3,TRBJ1-1,TRBD1,CASSVRTGGEAFF,TGTGCCAGCAGCGTACGGACAGGGGGTGAAGCTTTCTTT
.,TRBV5-1,TRBJ2-7,.,CASSLVSQRTPYEQYF,TGCGCCAGCAGCTTGGTGTCACAGAGAACCCCCTACGAGCAGTACTTC
.,TRBV4-1,TRBJ1-2,.,CASSQGARILYGYTF,TGCGCCAGCAGCCAAGGTGCGCGGATCCTCTATGGCTACACCTTC
few,TRBV5-6,TRBJ1-5,.,CASIEQINQPQHF,TGTGCCAGCATTGAACAAATCAATCAGCCCCAGCATTTT